This T cell receptor (beta chain) appears in the sequencing data of a study of T cells in Graves' hyperthyroidism and ophthalmopathy. Points from the study as a whole: Clonotypes that were expanded in thyroid above 0.001 mostly appeared in blood too.

Inclusion characteristics of ophthalmopathy patients comprised a Clinical Activity Score of at least 3, a NOSPECS grade of at least 4, and duration under 3 months. V lost 5 bases to trimming and J lost 6 bases, with 13 bases between them. The germline V gene encodes CDR1 MNHNS and CDR2 SASEGT. The CDR3 totals 13 residues. This clonotype showed up just a few times. Its antigen is as yet unknown. RNA transcripts gave rise to amplified TCR beta CDR3 regions. The HTBI set primed first-round TCR CDR3 RT-PCR. TCRdb recomputed calls from the multiplex PCR reads with MiXCR, one row per CDR3 protein. The repertoire includes about 520,000 distinct CDR3 sequences, roughly a quarter of them detected once, and about 10% sits in the top ten.

This TCR derives from a woman aged 25-40 years with Graves' ophthalmopathy. Source material: blood. V and J are TRBV6-1 and TRBJ1-1, with D perhaps TRBD1 (6 bases). CDR3 DNA: TGTGCCAGCAGTCGGGGGCACGGGGCTGAAGCTTTCTTT. Translation: CASSRGHGAEAFF.